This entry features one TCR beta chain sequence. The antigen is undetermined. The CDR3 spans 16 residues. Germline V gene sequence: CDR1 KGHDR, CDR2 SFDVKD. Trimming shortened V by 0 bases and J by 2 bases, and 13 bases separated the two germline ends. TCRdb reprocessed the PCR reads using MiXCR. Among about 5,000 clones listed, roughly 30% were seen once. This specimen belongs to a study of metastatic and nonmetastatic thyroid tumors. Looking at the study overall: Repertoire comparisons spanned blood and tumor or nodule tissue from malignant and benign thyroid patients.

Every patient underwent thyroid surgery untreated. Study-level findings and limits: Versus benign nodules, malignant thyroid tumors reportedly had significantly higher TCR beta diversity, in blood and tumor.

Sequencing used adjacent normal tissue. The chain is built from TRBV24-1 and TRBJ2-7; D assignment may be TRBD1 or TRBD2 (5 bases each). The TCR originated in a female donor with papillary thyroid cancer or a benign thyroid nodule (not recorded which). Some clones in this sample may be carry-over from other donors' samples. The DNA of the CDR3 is TGTGCCACCAGTGATTTGGGGGGTCCACCAACCTACGAGCAGTACTTC. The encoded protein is CATSDLGGPPTYEQYF.